The 20 T cell receptor beta chains presented below share a single source sample, sequenced in a study of T cells in Graves' hyperthyroidism and ophthalmopathy. RNA transcripts yielded amplified TCR beta CDR3 regions. A set of HTBI primers served as the primers for a first-round RT-PCR of the TCR CDR3. TCRdb re-called the multiplex PCR reads through MiXCR, storing one row per CDR3 protein. The table shows 300,000 to 450,000 distinct CDR3 sequences, with more than 11% occurring only once. Sequencing was performed on blood. The receptor set was obtained from a woman aged 55-75 years with Graves' hyperthyroidism.

This clonotype was counted many times. The chain joins TRBV20-1 to TRBJ2-7, with D possibly being TRBD1 (6 bases). This CDR3 region has 11 residues. Trimming removed 5 bases at V and 9 bases at J, with 14 bases between. Germline CDR1 reads DFQATT; CDR2 reads SNEGSKA (reference sequence). CDR3 loop: CSALGSRGQYF. The CDR3 coding sequence is TGCAGTGCTCTGGGGAGCAGGGGGCAGTACTTC.

This clonotype has only a few counts. This chain links TRBV29-1 with TRBJ1-5; 8 bases match TRBD1. The germline CDR1 and CDR2 sequences are SQVTM and ANQGSEA. CDR3 length: 14 amino acids. The V gene end was trimmed by 4 bases and the J gene end by 4 bases; junction bases not matched to a gene: 6. The CDR3 nucleotides are TGCAGCGTTGCTACCGGGACAGGAAATCAGCCCCAGCATTTT. This codes for CSVATGTGNQPQHF.

This clonotype has at least ten counts. The V and J genes are TRBV28 and TRBJ2-7; no reliable D call. The CDR3 has 14 amino acids. In germline, CDR1 is MDHEN, CDR2 SYDVKM. The V end lost 7 bases, the J end lost 0 bases, and 13 bases lay between the germline ends. As DNA, the CDR3 is TGTGCCAGCATCACCAATCATGCCTCCTACGAGCAGTACTTC. This sequence encodes CASITNHASYEQYF.

At least ten counts were recorded for this clonotype. The CDR3 nucleotides read TGTGCCAGCAGCGTAACTAGCGGGACTCAAGAGACCCAGTACTTC. This sequence encodes CASSVTSGTQETQYF. This chain connects TRBV9 to TRBJ2-5, with 10 bases identical to TRBD2. With V trimmed by 1 base and J by 2 bases, 2 bases remained unmatched. Germline V gene lookup returns CDR1 SGDLS and CDR2 YYNGEE. CDR3 size: 15 residues.

In DNA form, the CDR3 reads TGTGCCAGCTCACCACAACCGGGACAGGGCTACGAGCAGTACTTC. Encoded protein: CASSPQPGQGYEQYF. V is TRBV18 and J is TRBJ2-7; 9 positions agree with TRBD1. The V segment lost 1 base and the J segment 3 bases; nucleotides outside the gene matches: 4. CDR1 and CDR2 (germline): KGHSH, LQKENI. The CDR3 sequence is 15 residues long.

Many counts were recorded for this clonotype. This chain uses TRBV20-1 with TRBJ1-1; D perhaps matches TRBD1 (5 bases). Trimming removed 3 bases from V and 2 bases from J, with 13 bases in between. The CDR3 spans 14 residues. Germline V gene data show CDR1 as DFQATT and CDR2 as SNEGSKA (reference sequence). The CDR3 DNA is TGCAGTGCTAGGGTCCCCGGGGCCAACACTGAAGCTTTCTTT. Its protein product is CSARVPGANTEAFF.

The sample holds many counts of this clonotype. The chain recombines TRBV28 with TRBJ2-7; TRBD2 matches 11 bases. Germline CDR1 MDHEN, CDR2 SYDVKM. The CDR3 runs 15 residues. The junction had 10 bases not matched to a gene; V was cut back by 6 bases and J by 6 bases. CDR3 in amino acids: CASSETSGARVEQYF. The CDR3 DNA sequence: TGTGCCAGCAGCGAGACTAGCGGGGCCCGAGTCGAGCAGTACTTC.

This sequence joins TRBV14 and TRBJ2-7; 11 bases fit TRBD2. Germline V gives CDR1 SGHDN, CDR2 FVKESK. V shed 1 base and J 4 bases; nucleotides not matched to a gene: 6. The CDR3 sequence is 16 residues long. The CDR3 DNA is TGTGCCAGCAGCCAAGGGGTTACTAGCGGGAGTTACGAGCAGTACTTC. Residues: CASSQGVTSGSYEQYF.

There are many counts of this clonotype. This chain joins TRBV28 and TRBJ1-5; 7 bases fit TRBD1. This CDR3 is built from 15 residues. Trimming cost V 6 bases and J 0 bases; bases outside gene matches: 5. The V gene's germline CDR1 is MDHEN and CDR2 SYDVKM. CDR3 in DNA: TGTGCCAGCAGGACCCAGGGGGATAGCAATCAGCCCCAGCATTTT. It translates to CASRTQGDSNQPQHF.

The chain links TRBV30 to TRBJ1-1, with D unclear. The germline V and J ends were trimmed by 8 bases and 5 bases, with 15 bases remaining between them. The germline CDR1 and CDR2 sequences are GTSNPN and SVGIG (reference sequence). The CDR3 extends over 12 amino acids. This CDR3 reads CARHEGTTEAFF. The CDR3 DNA follows: TGTGCCCGACACGAGGGAACAACTGAAGCTTTCTTT.

This clonotype was recorded at least ten times. The chain carries TRBV28 and TRBJ1-1, with D perhaps matching TRBD1 (5 bases). Trimming took off 3 bases at V and 10 bases at J, with 12 bases between the two ends. CDR3 size: 12 residues. CDR1 is MDHEN, CDR2 SYDVKM, per germline. Here the CDR3 DNA reads TGTGCCAGCAGTTTGGGCAGGGAGGGAGCTTTCTTT. This translates into CASSLGREGAFF.

For the CDR3, the DNA is TGTGCCAGCAGCTTGTGGAAGAACACCATATATTTT. Translation gives CASSLWKNTIYF. The chain uses TRBV5-5 and TRBJ1-3; D is uncertain. The CDR3 covers 12 residues. The germline V gene has CDR1 SGHKS and CDR2 YYEKEE (reference sequence). V was trimmed by 1 base and J by 7 bases, leaving 6 bases between them.

In its sample, this clonotype was seen many times. The chain has TRBV6-1 and TRBJ2-1; TRBD2 matches at 7 bases. J was trimmed by 0 bases and V by 7 bases; bases with no gene match: 9. Germline CDR1 and CDR2: MNHNS and SASEGT. This CDR3 has 16 residues. This CDR3 is CASMRGSRSSYNEQFF. The CDR3 nucleotides read TGTGCCAGCATGCGCGGGAGCCGGAGCTCCTACAATGAGCAGTTCTTC.

This clonotype was seen repeatedly, ten times or more. The J gene is TRBJ2-7, the V gene TRBV3-1; D uncertain. This CDR3 comprises 13 residues. Germline V lookup: CDR1 LGHDT, CDR2 YNNKEL (reference sequence). The ends were cut back, 4 bases at V and 6 bases at J, with 13 bases in the middle. The DNA for the CDR3 is TGTGCCAGCAGCCGTAATCGGGCGAGCGAGCAGTACTTC. It specifies CASSRNRASEQYF.

The sample holds many counts of this clonotype. The chain recombines TRBV2 with TRBJ2-2; maybe TRBD1 (6 bases). CDR3 size: 15 residues. V was clipped by 2 bases and J by 5 bases, with 12 bases between them. The germline V gene encodes CDR1 SNHLY and CDR2 FYNNEI. As DNA, the CDR3 is TGTGCCAGCAGTGAATTGGGGGCAGGAACCGGGGAGCTGTTTTTT. It codes for CASSELGAGTGELFF.

The table lists this clonotype with many counts. The chain uses TRBV10-1 and TRBJ1-1; D possibly corresponds to TRBD1 (5 bases). V lost 0 bases, J lost 7 bases, and 12 bases lay in between. The CDR3 is 14 residues long. Germline assignment: CDR1 WNHNN and CDR2 SYGVQD (reference sequence). CDR3 in amino acids: CASSESNGADEAFF. In DNA form, the CDR3 reads TGCGCCAGCAGTGAGTCGAACGGGGCTGATGAAGCTTTCTTT.

In its sample, this clonotype was seen many times. The V and J genes are TRBV11-3 and TRBJ2-7; either TRBD1 or TRBD2 may fit D (5 bases each). This CDR3 has 15 amino acids. Germline-derived CDR1 and CDR2 are SGHNT and YENEEA. V lost 5 bases, J lost 0 bases, and 14 bases lay in between. CDR3 nucleotide sequence: TGTGCCAGCAGCCTCCGGGACGCAGACTCCTACGAGCAGTACTTC. Amino acid sequence: CASSLRDADSYEQYF.

At least ten counts were recorded for this clonotype. The rearrangement joins TRBV5-1 to TRBJ2-1, with TRBD2 identical over 15 bases. Germline assignment: CDR1 SGHRS and CDR2 YFSETQ. V was clipped by 1 base and J by 7 bases; unmatched bases: 3. The CDR3 length is 16 residues. CDR3: CASSLTGTSGRNEQFF. In DNA, the CDR3 is TGCGCCAGCAGCTTGACCGGGACTAGCGGGAGGAATGAGCAGTTCTTC.

The chain is built from TRBV28 and TRBJ2-1, with D unresolved. Germline-derived CDR1 and CDR2 are MDHEN and SYDVKM. V dropped 2 bases and J dropped 6 bases, with 14 bases sitting between them. The CDR3 runs to 15 residues. For the CDR3, the DNA is TGTGCCAGCAGTTTACTGCCGAGAGACGCCAATGAGCAGTTCTTC. This encodes CASSLLPRDANEQFF.

This clonotype was observed a handful of times. The rearrangement joins TRBV7-2 to TRBJ1-2, with D unresolved. Trimming cost V 1 base and J 1 base, with 13 bases left between them. This CDR3 is built from 16 residues. Germline V gene lookup returns CDR1 SGHTA and CDR2 FQGNSA. The CDR3 coding sequence is TGTGCCAGCAGCTTAGATCCAGTCCCTATTAACTATGGCTACACCTTC. This sequence encodes CASSLDPVPINYGYTF. Full variable domain (outside the CDR3, taken from reference TRBV7-2 and TRBJ1-2): GAGVSQSPSNKVTEKGKDVELRCDPISGHTALYWYRQSLGQGLEFLIYFQGNSAPDKSGLPSDRFSAERTGGSVSTLTIQRTQQEDSAVYLCASSLDPVPINYGYTFGSGTRLTVV.